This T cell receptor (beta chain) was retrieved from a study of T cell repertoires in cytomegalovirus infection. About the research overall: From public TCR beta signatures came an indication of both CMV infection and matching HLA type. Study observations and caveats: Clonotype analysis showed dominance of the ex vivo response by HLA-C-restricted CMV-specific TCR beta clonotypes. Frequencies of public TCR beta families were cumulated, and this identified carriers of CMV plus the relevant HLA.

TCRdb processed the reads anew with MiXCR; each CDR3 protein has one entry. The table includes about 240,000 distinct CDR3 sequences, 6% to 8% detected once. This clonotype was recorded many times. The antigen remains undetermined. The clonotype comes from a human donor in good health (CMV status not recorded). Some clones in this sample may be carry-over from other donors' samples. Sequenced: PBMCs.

CDR3 residues: CASSPPRTGGADTQYF. The CDR3 DNA is TGTGCCAGCAGCCCTCCTCGGACAGGGGGAGCAGATACGCAGTATTTT. The genes are TRBV7-2 and TRBJ2-3; TRBD1 matches at 10 bases. V dropped 5 bases and J dropped 4; count of bases not matched to a gene: 9. Germline CDR1 SGHTA, CDR2 FQGNSA. CDR3 length: 16 amino acids. Combining the CDR3 with reference TRBV7-2 and TRBJ2-3 gives the whole variable domain GAGVSQSPSNKVTEKGKDVELRCDPISGHTALYWYRQSLGQGLEFLIYFQGNSAPDKSGLPSDRFSAERTGGSVSTLTIQRTQQEDSAVYLCASSPPRTGGADTQYFGPGTRLTVL.